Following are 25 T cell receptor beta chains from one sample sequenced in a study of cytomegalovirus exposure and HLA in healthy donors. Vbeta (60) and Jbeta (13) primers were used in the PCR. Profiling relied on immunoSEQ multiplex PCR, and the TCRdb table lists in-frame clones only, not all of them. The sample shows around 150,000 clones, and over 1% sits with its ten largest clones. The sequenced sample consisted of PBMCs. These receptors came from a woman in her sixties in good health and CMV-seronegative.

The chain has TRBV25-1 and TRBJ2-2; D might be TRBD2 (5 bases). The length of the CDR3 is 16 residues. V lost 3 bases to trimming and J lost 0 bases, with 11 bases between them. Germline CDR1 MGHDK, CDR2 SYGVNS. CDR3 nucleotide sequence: TGTGCCAGCAGTGATATGGGCGGGTCGAACACCGGGGAGCTGTTTTTT. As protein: CASSDMGGSNTGELFF.

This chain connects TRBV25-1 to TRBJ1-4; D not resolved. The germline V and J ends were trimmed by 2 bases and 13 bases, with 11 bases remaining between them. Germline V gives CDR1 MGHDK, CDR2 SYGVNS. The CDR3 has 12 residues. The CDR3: CASSEPGNILFF. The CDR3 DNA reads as TGTGCCAGCAGTGAACCGGGGAATATACTGTTTTTT.

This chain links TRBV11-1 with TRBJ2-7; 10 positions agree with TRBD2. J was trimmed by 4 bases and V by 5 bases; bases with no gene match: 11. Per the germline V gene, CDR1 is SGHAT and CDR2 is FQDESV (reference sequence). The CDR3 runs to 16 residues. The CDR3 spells CASSRTLLAGRYEQYF. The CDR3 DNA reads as TGTGCCAGCAGCCGGACCCTACTAGCGGGGAGGTACGAGCAGTACTTC.

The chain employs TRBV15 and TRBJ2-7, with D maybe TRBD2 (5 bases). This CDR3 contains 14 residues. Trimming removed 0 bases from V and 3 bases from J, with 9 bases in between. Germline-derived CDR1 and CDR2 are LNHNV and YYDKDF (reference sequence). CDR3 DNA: TGTGCCACCAGCAGAGACGCCAGCGGCTACGAGCAGTACTTC. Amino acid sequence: CATSRDASGYEQYF.

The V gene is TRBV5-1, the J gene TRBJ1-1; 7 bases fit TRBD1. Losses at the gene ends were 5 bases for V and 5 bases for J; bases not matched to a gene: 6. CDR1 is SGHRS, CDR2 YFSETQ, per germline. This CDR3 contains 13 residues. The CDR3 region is CASSTEGATEAFF. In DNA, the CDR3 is TGCGCCAGCAGTACGGAGGGGGCGACTGAAGCTTTCTTT.

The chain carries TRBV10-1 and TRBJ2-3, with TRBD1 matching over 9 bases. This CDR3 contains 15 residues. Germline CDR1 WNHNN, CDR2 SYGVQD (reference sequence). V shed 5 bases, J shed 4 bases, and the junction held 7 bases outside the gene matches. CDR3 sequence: CASSFGQGIADTQYF. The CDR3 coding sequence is TGCGCCAGCAGTTTTGGACAGGGGATCGCAGATACGCAGTATTTT.

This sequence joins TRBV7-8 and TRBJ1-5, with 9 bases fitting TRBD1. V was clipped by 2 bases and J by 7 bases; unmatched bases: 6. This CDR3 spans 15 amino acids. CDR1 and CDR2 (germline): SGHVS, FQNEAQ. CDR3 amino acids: CASSLRDRAGQPQHF. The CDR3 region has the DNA TGTGCCAGCAGCTTAAGGGACAGGGCGGGCCAGCCCCAGCATTTT. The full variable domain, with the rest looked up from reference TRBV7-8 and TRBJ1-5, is GAGVSQSPRYKVAKRGQDVALRCDPISGHVSLFWYQQALGQGPEFLTYFQNEAQLDKSGLPSDRFFAERPEGSVSTLKIQRTQQEDSAVYLCASSLRDRAGQPQHFGDGTRLSIL.

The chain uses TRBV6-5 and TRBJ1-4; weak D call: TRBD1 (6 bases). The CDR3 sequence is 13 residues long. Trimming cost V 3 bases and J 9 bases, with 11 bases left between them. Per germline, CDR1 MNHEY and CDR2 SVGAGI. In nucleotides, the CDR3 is TGTGCCAGCAGTTATGGGACAAGGAAAAAACTGTTTTTT. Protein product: CASSYGTRKKLFF.

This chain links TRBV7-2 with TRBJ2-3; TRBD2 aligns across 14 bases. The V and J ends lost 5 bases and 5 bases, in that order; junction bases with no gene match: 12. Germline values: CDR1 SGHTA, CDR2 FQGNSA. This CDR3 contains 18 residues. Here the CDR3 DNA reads TGTGCCAGCAGCCCCGTACGACTAGCGGGGGGGCGAGGAGATACGCAGTATTTT. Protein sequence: CASSPVRLAGGRGDTQYF. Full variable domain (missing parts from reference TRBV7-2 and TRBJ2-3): GAGVSQSPSNKVTEKGKDVELRCDPISGHTALYWYRQSLGQGLEFLIYFQGNSAPDKSGLPSDRFSAERTGGSVSTLTIQRTQQEDSAVYLCASSPVRLAGGRGDTQYFGPGTRLTVL.

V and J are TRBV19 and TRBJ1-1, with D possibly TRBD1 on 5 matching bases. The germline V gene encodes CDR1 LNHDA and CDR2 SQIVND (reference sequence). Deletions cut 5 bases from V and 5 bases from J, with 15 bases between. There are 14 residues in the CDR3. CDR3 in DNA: TGTGCCAGTAGTGCCCCAACCTACAGGACTGAAGCTTTCTTT. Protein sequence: CASSAPTYRTEAFF.

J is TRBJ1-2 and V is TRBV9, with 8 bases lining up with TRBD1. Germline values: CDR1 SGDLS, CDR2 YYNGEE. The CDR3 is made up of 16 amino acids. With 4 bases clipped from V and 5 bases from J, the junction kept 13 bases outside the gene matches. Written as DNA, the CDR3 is TGTGCCAGCAGCTCCCAAGGCAGGGGGCGGAGTTATGGCTACACCTTC. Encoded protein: CASSSQGRGRSYGYTF.

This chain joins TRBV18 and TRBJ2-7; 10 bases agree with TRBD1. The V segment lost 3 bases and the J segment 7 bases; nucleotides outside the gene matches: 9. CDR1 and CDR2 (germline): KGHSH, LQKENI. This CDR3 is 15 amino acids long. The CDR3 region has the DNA TGTGCCAGCTCACCGGCGGGGACAGGGGTTGGAGAGCAGTACTTC. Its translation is CASSPAGTGVGEQYF. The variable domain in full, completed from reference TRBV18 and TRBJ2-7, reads NAGVMQNPRHLVRRRGQEARLRCSPMKGHSHVYWYRQLPEEGLKFMVYLQKENIIDESGMPKERFSAEFPKEGPSILRIQQVVRGDSAAYFCASSPAGTGVGEQYFGPGTRLTVT.

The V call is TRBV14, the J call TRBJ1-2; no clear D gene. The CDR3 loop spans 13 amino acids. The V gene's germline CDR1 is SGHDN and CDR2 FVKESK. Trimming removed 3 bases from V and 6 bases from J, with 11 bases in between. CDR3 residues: CASSHVGRNGYTF. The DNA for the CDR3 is TGTGCCAGCAGCCATGTGGGCCGGAATGGCTACACCTTC.

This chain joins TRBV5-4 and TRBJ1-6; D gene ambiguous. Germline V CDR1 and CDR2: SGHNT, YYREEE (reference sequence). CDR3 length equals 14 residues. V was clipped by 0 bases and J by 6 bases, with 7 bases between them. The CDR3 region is CASSLALINSPLHF. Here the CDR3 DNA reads TGTGCCAGCAGCTTGGCACTGATTAATTCACCCCTCCACTTT. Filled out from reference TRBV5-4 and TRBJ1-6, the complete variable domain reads ETGVTQSPTHLIKTRGQQVTLRCSSQSGHNTVSWYQQALGQGPQFIFQYYREEENGRGNFPPRFSGLQFPNYSSELNVNALELDDSALYLCASSLALINSPLHFGNGTRLTVT.

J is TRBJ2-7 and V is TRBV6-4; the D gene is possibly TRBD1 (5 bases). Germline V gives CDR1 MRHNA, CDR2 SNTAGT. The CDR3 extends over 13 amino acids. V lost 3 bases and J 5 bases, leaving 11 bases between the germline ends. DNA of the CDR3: TGTGCCAGCAGTGAGCGGCAGGGCGACGAGCAGTACTTC. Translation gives CASSERQGDEQYF.

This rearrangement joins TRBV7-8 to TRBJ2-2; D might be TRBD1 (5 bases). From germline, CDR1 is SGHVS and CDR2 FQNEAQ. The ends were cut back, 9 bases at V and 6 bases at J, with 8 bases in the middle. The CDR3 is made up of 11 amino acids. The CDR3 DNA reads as TGTGCCAGTACAGGATCCGGGGAGCTGTTTTTT. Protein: CASTGSGELFF.

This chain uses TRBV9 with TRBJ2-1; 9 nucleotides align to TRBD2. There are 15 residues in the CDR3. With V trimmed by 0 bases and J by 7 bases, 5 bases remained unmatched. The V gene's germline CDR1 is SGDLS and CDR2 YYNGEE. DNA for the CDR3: TGTGCCAGCAGCGTAGGGGCGGGGGGGATTAATGAGCAGTTCTTC. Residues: CASSVGAGGINEQFF.

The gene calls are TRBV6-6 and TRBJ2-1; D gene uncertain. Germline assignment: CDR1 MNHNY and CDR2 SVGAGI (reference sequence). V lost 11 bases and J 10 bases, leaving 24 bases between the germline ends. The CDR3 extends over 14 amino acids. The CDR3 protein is CAASDTGSAREQFF. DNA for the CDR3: TGTGCCGCCTCTGATACCGGCTCAGCCAGGGAGCAGTTCTTC.

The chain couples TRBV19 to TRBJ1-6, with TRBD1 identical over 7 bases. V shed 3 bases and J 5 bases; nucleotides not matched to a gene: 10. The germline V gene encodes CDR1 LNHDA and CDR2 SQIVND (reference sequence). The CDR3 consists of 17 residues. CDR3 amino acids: CASSILRDSADNSPLHF. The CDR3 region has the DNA TGTGCCAGTAGTATCCTCCGGGACAGTGCCGATAATTCACCCCTCCACTTT.

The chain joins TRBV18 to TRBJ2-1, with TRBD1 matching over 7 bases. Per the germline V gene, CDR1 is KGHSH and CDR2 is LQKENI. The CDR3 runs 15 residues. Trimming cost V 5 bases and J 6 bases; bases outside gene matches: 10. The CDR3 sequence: CASSSGTAEVNEQFF. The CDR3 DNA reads TGTGCCAGCTCATCAGGGACAGCCGAGGTCAATGAGCAGTTCTTC.

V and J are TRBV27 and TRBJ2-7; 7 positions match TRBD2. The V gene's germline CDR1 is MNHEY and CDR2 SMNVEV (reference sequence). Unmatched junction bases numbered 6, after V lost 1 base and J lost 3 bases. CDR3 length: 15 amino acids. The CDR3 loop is CASSLFGLGGYEQYF. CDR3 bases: TGTGCCAGCAGTTTATTCGGACTAGGAGGCTACGAGCAGTACTTC.

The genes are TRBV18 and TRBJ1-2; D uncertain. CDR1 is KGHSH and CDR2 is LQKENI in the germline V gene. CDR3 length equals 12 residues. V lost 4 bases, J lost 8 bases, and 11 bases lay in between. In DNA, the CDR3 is TGTGCCAGCTCACGGGCCCTTTGGGGCTACACCTTC. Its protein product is CASSRALWGYTF.

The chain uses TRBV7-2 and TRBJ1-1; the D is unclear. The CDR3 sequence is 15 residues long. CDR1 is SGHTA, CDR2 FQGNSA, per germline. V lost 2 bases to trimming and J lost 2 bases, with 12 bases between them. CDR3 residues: CASSLRGWGNTEAFF. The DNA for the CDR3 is TGTGCCAGCAGCTTAAGAGGGTGGGGAAACACTGAAGCTTTCTTT.

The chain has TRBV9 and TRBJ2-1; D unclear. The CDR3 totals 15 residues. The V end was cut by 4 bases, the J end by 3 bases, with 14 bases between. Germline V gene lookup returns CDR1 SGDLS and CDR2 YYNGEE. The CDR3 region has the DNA TGTGCCAGCAGCCAGAGGCTCGGCAGCTACAATGAGCAGTTCTTC. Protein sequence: CASSQRLGSYNEQFF.

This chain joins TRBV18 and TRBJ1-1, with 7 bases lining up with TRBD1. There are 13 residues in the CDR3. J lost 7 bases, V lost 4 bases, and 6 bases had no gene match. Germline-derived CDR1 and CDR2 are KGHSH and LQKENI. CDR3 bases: TGTGCCAGCTCACGAGGGGGCATAGTTGAAGCTTTCTTT. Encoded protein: CASSRGGIVEAFF.